This entry is about one TCR beta chain. The data are from a study of T cell responses to AZD1222 COVID-19 vaccine. Germline values: CDR1 SGHRS, CDR2 YFSETQ. Between the trimmed V and J ends, which lost 0 bases and 0 bases, there was a span of 7 bases. The CDR3 consists of 14 residues. Assay used: immunoSEQ multiplex PCR; TCRdb lists only in-frame clones, some missing. The data contain about 150,000 clones, 87% of them singletons. The receptor's source is an adult who received the AZD1222 COVID-19 vaccine. The specimen was peripheral blood, collected 28 days after the second AZD1222 dose. This sequence joins TRBV5-1 and TRBJ2-7; D is uncertain. CDR3 in amino acids: CASSLGGRSYEQYF. The CDR3 region has the DNA TGCGCCAGCAGCTTGGGTGGCCGCTCCTACGAGCAGTACTTC. The variable domain in full, with the rest retrieved from reference TRBV5-1 and TRBJ2-7, is KAGVTQTPRYLIKTRGQQVTLSCSPISGHRSVSWYQQTPGQGLQFLFEYFSETQRNKGNFPGRFSGRQFSNSRSEMNVSTLELGDSALYLCASSLGGRSYEQYFGPGTRLTVT.